This entry lists 9 T cell receptor beta chains sequenced from one sample in a study of shared clonotypes between healthy human individuals. Profiling relied on immunoSEQ multiplex PCR, and the TCRdb table lists in-frame clones only, not all of them. The table records 550,000 to 850,000 clones, approximately 72% of them present only once. The sample was memory CD4+ T cells sorted from blood. The subset: CD45RA-negative fraction. These receptors were obtained from a woman aged 25 to 39 in good health.

This clone was observed a few times. The CDR3 spells CASSTIQETQYF. CDR3 DNA: TGTGCCAGCAGCACTATTCAAGAGACCCAGTACTTC. This rearrangement joins TRBV7-6 to TRBJ2-5; D is undetermined. The CDR3 is 12 residues long. The germline V gene has CDR1 SGHVS and CDR2 FNYEAQ. Trimming left V 5 bases short and J 2 bases short, with 6 bases between.

This clone was counted between two and nine times. The same CDR3 also results from other DNA sequences found in this sample. J is TRBJ2-3 and V is TRBV7-2, with 11 bases that match TRBD2. V shed 1 base and J 6 bases; nucleotides not matched to a gene: 6. The CDR3 length is 16 residues. Germline loops: CDR1 SGHTA, CDR2 FQGNSA. CDR3 sequence: CASSLGPLAGGDTQYF. Here the CDR3 DNA reads TGTGCCAGCAGCTTAGGCCCCCTAGCGGGAGGTGATACGCAGTATTTT.

This sequence joins TRBV5-5 and TRBJ2-5, with D possibly TRBD1 on 6 matching bases. V was cut by 6 bases and J by 1 base, with 10 bases left in between. CDR1 and CDR2 (germline): SGHKS, YYEKEE (reference sequence). CDR3 length: 13 amino acids. The CDR3 sequence: CASNTDSQETQYF. The CDR3 DNA sequence: TGTGCCAGCAACACGGACAGCCAAGAGACCCAGTACTTC.

The rearrangement joins TRBV7-2 to TRBJ2-7; possible D gene TRBD2, 6 bases. Germline CDR1 is SGHTA and CDR2 is FQGNSA. The CDR3 extends over 15 amino acids. The germline V and J ends were trimmed by 1 base and 4 bases, with 14 bases remaining between them. The DNA of the CDR3 is TGTGCCAGCAGCTTAGGTCCGACGGGAGCTTACGAGCAGTACTTC. Protein product: CASSLGPTGAYEQYF. The whole variable domain, filled in from reference TRBV7-2 and TRBJ2-7, reads GAGVSQSPSNKVTEKGKDVELRCDPISGHTALYWYRQSLGQGLEFLIYFQGNSAPDKSGLPSDRFSAERTGGSVSTLTIQRTQQEDSAVYLCASSLGPTGAYEQYFGPGTRLTVT.

The chain uses TRBV5-1 and TRBJ2-7, with 7 bases fitting TRBD2. V shed 4 bases and J 6 bases; nucleotides not matched to a gene: 16. Germline V CDR1 and CDR2: SGHRS, YFSETQ. This CDR3 has 16 amino acids. The CDR3 loop is CASSPGPGLLLAEQYF. CDR3 in DNA: TGCGCCAGCAGCCCAGGTCCGGGACTACTTTTGGCCGAGCAGTACTTC.

This clone was observed a handful of times. J is TRBJ2-7 and V is TRBV7-9; a weak D match, TRBD2 (5 bases). Germline CDR1 reads SEHNR; CDR2 reads FQNEAQ (reference sequence). Between the trimmed V and J ends, which lost 1 base and 2 bases, there was a span of 15 bases. This CDR3 has 16 residues. CDR3 nucleotide sequence: TGTGCCAGCAGCTTAGGTGGTGGGAGTCAAGCCTACGAGCAGTACTTC. It encodes CASSLGGGSQAYEQYF.

This chain joins TRBV9 and TRBJ1-5, with unresolved D. Per germline, CDR1 SGDLS and CDR2 YYNGEE. V was pared by 5 bases and J by 9 bases, with 18 bases between. The CDR3 runs to 14 residues. Here the CDR3 reads CASRNELGSRPQHF. CDR3 DNA: TGTGCCAGCAGGAACGAACTCGGGAGTCGGCCCCAGCATTTT.

The chain has TRBV6-1 and TRBJ2-7; D is possibly TRBD2 (6 bases). The CDR3 extends over 14 amino acids. Germline V lookup: CDR1 MNHNS, CDR2 SASEGT. Trimming pared 5 bases from V and 2 bases from J, leaving 13 bases between. Here the CDR3 reads CASSTGLSTYEQYF. For the CDR3, the DNA is TGTGCCAGCAGTACGGGACTGAGTACCTACGAGCAGTACTTC.

This clone was observed a single time. This likely reflects a read error, since a far larger clone is one base away. The V call is TRBV7-9, the J call TRBJ2-3; 7 nucleotides match TRBD2. The CDR3 is 14 residues long. Trimming took 7 bases from V and 14 from J; bases not matched to a gene: 18. The germline CDR1 and CDR2 sequences are SEHNR and FQNEAQ (reference sequence). CDR3 in DNA: TGTGCCAGCACAGCGGGGCTAGCGGTCTACGTGGGGTATTTT. Its translation: CASTAGLAVYVGYF.